This T cell receptor (beta chain) was recovered during a study of Graves' ophthalmopathy and Graves' hyperthyroidism. For the study at large: Ahead of any treatment, peripheral blood was obtained at the initial diagnosis.

General study results and limits: Detected in blood as well were most expanded thyroid clonotypes with frequency above 0.001. Distinction of ophthalmopathy from stable hyperthyroidism by a 13-signature model reached about 87% sensitivity and approximately 81% specificity.

The TCR beta CDR3 regions underwent amplification from RNA transcripts. HTBI primers were used in a first-round RT-PCR, which preceded a second-round multiplex PCR. MiXCR, applied by TCRdb to the multiplex PCR reads, yields one record per CDR3 protein. The sample lists around 40,000 distinct CDR3 sequences, 52% occurring once. The CDR3 totals 16 residues. With V trimmed by 5 bases and J by 2 bases, 10 bases remained unmatched. Looked up from germline, CDR1 is SGHTA and CDR2 is FQGTGA. Moderate-to-severe activity, CAS ≥3, NOSPECS ≥4 and a duration under 3 months were seen in donors with ophthalmopathy. On this clonotype itself: What it binds is unknown.

Sequencing was done on a sample of peripheral blood. The TCR was taken from an adult man with Graves' ophthalmopathy. V usage is TRBV7-3 and J usage is TRBJ1-1, with TRBD1 identical over 8 bases. CDR3 protein: CASSQEWTGPNTEAFF. In DNA form, the CDR3 reads TGTGCCAGCAGCCAAGAGTGGACAGGGCCAAACACTGAAGCTTTCTTT.